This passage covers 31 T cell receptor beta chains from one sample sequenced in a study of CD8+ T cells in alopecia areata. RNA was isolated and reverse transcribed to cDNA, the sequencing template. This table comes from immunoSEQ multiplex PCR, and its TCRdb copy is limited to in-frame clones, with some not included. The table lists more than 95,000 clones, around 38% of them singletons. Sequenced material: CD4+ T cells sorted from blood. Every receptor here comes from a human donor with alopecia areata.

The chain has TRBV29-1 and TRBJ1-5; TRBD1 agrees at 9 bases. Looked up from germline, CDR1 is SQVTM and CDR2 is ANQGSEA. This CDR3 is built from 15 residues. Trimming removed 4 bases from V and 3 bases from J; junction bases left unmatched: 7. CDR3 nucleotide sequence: TGCAGCGTTGTGGAAACAGGGGGCATCAATCAGCCCCAGCATTTT. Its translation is CSVVETGGINQPQHF.

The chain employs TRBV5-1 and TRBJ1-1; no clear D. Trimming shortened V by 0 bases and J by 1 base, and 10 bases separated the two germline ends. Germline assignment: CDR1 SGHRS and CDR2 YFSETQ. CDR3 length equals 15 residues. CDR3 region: CASSLEGSENTEAFF. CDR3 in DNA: TGCGCCAGCAGCTTGGAGGGCAGCGAGAACACTGAAGCTTTCTTT.

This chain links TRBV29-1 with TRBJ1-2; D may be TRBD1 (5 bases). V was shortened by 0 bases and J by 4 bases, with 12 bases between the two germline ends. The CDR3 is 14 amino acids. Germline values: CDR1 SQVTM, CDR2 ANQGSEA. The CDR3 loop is CSVEDVGVPYGYTF. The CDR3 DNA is TGCAGCGTTGAAGATGTAGGGGTTCCCTATGGCTACACCTTC.

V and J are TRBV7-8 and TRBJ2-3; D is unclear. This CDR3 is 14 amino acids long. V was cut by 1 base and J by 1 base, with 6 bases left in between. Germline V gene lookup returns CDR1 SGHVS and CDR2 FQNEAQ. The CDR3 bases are TGTGCCAGCAGCTTAGGGGTCCGCACAGATACGCAGTATTTT. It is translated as CASSLGVRTDTQYF.

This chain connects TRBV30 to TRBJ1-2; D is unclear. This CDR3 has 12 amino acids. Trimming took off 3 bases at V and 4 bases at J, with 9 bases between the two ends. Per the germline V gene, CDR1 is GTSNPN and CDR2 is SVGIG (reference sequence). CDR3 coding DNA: TGTGCCTGGAGCCAGTCCAGCTATGGCTACACCTTC. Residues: CAWSQSSYGYTF. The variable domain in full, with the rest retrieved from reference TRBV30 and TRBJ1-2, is SQTIHQWPATLVQPVGSPLSLECTVEGTSNPNLYWYRQAAGRGLQLLFYSVGIGQISSEVPQNLSASRPQDRQFILSSKKLLLSDSGFYLCAWSQSSYGYTFGSGTRLTVV.

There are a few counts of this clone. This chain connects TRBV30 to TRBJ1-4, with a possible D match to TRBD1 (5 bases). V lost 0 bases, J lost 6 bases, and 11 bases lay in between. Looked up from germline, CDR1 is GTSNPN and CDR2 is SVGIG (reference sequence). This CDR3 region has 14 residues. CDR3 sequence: CAWSVEQGDEKLFF. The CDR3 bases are TGTGCCTGGAGTGTTGAGCAGGGAGATGAAAAACTGTTTTTT.

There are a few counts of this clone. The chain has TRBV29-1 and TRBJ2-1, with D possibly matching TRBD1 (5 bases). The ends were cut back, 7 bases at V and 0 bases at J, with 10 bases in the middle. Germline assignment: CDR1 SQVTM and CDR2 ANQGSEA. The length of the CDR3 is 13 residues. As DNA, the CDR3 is TGCAGCGCCATGACAGCCTCCTACAATGAGCAGTTCTTC. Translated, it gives CSAMTASYNEQFF.

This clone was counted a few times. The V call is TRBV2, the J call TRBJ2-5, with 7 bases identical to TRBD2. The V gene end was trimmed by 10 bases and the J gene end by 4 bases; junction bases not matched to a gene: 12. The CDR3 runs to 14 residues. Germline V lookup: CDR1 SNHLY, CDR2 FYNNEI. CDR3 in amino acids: CATGLFGGGETQYF. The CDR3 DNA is TGTGCCACCGGGCTCTTTGGGGGGGGAGAGACCCAGTACTTC.

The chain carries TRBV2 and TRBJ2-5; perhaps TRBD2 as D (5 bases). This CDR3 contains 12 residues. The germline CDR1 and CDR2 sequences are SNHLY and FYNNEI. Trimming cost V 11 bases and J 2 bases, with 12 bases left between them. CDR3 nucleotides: TGTGCCGCCCGGGGTATTCAAGAGACCCAGTACTTC. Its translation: CAARGIQETQYF.

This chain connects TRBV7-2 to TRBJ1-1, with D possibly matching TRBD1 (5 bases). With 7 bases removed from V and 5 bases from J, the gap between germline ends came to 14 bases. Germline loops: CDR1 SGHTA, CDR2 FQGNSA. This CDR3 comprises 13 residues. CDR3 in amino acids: CASTTHRGTEAFF. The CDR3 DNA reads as TGTGCCAGCACCACCCACCGGGGGACTGAAGCTTTCTTT.

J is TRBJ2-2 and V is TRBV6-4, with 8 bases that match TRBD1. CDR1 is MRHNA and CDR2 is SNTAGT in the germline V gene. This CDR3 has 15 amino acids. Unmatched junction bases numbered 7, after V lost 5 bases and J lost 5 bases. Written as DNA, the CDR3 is TGTGCCAGCAGTACCGGGACAGGTGTTACCGGGGAGCTGTTTTTT. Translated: CASSTGTGVTGELFF.

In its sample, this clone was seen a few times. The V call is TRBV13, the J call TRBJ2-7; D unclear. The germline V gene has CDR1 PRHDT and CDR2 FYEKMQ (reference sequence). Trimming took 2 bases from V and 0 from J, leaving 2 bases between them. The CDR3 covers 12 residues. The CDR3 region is CASSLRSYEQYF. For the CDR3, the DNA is TGTGCCAGCAGCTTACGCTCCTACGAGCAGTACTTC.

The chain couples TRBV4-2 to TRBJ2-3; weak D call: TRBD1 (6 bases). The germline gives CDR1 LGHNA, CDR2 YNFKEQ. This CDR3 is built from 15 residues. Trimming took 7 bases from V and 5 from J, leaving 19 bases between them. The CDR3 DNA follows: TGTGCCAGCACCATTACAGGGCAGGTGGGAGATACGCAGTATTTT. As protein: CASTITGQVGDTQYF.

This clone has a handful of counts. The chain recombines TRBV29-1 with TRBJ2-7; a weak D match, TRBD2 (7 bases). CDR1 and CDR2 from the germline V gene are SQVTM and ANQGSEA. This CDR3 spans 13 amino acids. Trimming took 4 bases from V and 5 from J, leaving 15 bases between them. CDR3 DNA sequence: TGCAGCGTTGCCCTGGGGGGGCCGAACGAGCAGTACTTC. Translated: CSVALGGPNEQYF.

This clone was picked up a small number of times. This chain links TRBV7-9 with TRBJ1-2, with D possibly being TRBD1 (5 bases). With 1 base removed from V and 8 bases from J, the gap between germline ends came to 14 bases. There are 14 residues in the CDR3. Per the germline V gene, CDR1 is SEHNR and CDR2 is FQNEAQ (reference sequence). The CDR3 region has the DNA TGTGCCAGCAGCTTAGGTGGTCAGGGCGGCGGCTACACCTTC. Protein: CASSLGGQGGGYTF.

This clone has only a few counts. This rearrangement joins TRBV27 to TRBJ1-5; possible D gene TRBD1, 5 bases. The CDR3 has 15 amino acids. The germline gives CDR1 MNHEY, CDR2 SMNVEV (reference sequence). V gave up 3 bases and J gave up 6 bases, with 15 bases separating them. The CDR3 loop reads CASSFIGQGGQPQHF. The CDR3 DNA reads TGTGCCAGCAGTTTTATAGGCCAGGGAGGTCAGCCCCAGCATTTT.

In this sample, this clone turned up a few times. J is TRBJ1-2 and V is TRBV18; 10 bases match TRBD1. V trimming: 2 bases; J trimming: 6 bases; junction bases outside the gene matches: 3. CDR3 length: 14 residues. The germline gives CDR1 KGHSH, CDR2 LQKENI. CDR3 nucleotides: TGTGCCAGCTCACCAGACAGGGGGCGAAATGGCTACACCTTC. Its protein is CASSPDRGRNGYTF.

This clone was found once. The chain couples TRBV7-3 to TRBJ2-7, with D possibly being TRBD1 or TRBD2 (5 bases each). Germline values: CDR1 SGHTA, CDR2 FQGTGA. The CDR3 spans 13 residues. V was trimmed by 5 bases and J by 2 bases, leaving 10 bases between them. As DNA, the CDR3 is TGTGCCAGCAGCGAGGGGACCACCTACGAGCAGTACTTC. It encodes CASSEGTTYEQYF.

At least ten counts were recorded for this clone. The CDR3 loop is CASSQRKETQYF. The CDR3 DNA follows: TGTGCCAGCAGCCAGCGAAAAGAGACCCAGTACTTC. This chain joins TRBV7-9 and TRBJ2-5; no reliable D call. Germline CDR1 is SEHNR and CDR2 is FQNEAQ (reference sequence). Trimming removed 5 bases from V and 3 bases from J, with 7 bases in between. The CDR3 runs 12 residues.

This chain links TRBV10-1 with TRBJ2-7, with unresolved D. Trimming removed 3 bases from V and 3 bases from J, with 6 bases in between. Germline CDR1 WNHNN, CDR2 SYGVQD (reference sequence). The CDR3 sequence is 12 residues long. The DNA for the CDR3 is TGCGCCAGCAGTGATTCCAGCTACGAGCAGTACTTC. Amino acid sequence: CASSDSSYEQYF.

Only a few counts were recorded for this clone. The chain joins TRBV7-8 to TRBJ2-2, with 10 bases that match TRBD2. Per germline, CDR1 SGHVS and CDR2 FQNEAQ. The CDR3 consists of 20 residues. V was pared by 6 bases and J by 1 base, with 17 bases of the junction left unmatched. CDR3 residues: CASSDLQGGSGRGNTGELFF. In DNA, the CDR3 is TGTGCCAGCAGTGACCTACAGGGTGGAAGCGGGAGGGGGAACACCGGGGAGCTGTTTTTT.

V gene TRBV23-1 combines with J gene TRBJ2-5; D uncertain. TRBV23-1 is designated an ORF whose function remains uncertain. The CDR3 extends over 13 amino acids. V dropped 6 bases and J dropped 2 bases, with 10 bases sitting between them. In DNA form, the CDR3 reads TGCGCCAGCAGCGACCGTTTACAAGAGACCCAGTACTTC. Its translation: CASSDRLQETQYF.

In nucleotides, the CDR3 is TGTGCCAGCAGCTTAGGGGGGGTCCAGTATGAGCAGTTCTTC. Its protein is CASSLGGVQYEQFF. V is TRBV11-2 and J is TRBJ2-1; the D gene is possibly TRBD2 (6 bases). The CDR3 is made up of 14 amino acids. Looked up from germline, CDR1 is SGHAT and CDR2 is FQNNGV. Deletions cut 1 base from V and 8 bases from J, with 12 bases between.

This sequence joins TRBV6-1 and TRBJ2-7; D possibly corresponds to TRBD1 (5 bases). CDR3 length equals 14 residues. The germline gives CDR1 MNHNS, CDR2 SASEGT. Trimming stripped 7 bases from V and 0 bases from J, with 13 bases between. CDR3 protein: CASKVGRDSYEQYF. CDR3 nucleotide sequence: TGTGCCAGCAAGGTGGGCAGGGACTCCTACGAGCAGTACTTC.

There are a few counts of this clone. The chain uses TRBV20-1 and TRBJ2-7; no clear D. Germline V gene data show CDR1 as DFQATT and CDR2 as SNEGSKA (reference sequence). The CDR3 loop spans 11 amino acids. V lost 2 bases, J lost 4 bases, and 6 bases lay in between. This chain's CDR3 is CSARNIYEQYF. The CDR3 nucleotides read TGCAGTGCTAGAAACATTTACGAGCAGTACTTC.

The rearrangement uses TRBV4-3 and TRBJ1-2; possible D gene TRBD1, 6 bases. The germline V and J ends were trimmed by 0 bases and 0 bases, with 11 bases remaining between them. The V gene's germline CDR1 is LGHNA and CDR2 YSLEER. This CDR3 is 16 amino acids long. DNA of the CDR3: TGCGCCAGCAGCCAAGATAGGGGGATCCCTAACTATGGCTACACCTTC. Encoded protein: CASSQDRGIPNYGYTF.

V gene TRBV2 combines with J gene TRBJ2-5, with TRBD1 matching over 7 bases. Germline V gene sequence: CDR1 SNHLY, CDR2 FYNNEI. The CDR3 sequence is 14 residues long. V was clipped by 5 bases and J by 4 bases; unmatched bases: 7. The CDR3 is CASSPTGSGETQYF. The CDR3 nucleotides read TGTGCCAGCAGTCCGACAGGGTCGGGAGAGACCCAGTACTTC.

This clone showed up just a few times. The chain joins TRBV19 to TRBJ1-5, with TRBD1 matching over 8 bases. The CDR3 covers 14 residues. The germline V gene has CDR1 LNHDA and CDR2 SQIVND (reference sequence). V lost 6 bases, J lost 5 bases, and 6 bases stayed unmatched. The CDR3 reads CASRRQGADQPQHF. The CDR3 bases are TGTGCCAGTAGGCGGCAGGGGGCCGATCAGCCCCAGCATTTT.

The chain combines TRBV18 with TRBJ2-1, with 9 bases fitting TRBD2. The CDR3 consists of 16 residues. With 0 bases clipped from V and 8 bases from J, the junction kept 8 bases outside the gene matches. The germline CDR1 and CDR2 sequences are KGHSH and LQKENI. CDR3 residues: CASSPPLSSGKYEQFF. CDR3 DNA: TGTGCCAGCTCACCACCGTTGTCTAGCGGGAAGTATGAGCAGTTCTTC. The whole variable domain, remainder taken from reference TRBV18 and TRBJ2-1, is NAGVMQNPRHLVRRRGQEARLRCSPMKGHSHVYWYRQLPEEGLKFMVYLQKENIIDESGMPKERFSAEFPKEGPSILRIQQVVRGDSAAYFCASSPPLSSGKYEQFFGPGTRLTVL.

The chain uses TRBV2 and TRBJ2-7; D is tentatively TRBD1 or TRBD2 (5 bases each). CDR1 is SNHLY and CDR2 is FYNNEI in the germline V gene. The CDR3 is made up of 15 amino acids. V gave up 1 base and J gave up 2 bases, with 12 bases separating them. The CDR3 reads CASSEEGSPTYEQYF. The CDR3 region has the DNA TGTGCCAGCAGTGAAGAGGGGAGTCCTACCTACGAGCAGTACTTC.

As DNA, the CDR3 is TGTGCCACCAGCAGAGAAGGACAGCACTATGGCTACACCTTC. It encodes CATSREGQHYGYTF. The V gene is TRBV15, the J gene TRBJ1-2; D is possibly TRBD1 (6 bases). Germline CDR1 reads LNHNV; CDR2 reads YYDKDF (reference sequence). The V gene lost 0 bases and the J gene lost 3 bases, with 8 bases spanning the gap. CDR3 length equals 14 residues.